These 11 T cell receptor beta chains were sequenced from one sample in a study of CXCR3-negative and CXCR3-positive naive CD8 T cells. Researchers prepared the TRB cDNA libraries using 5' RACE with UMI labels. Following a re-call of the 5' RACE reads, TCRdb has one entry per CDR3 protein and lacks DNA. This listing includes about 43,000 distinct CDR3 sequences. The sample was memory CD8+ T cells from blood. All receptors derive from a human donor in good health. Some clones in this sample may be carry-over from other donors' samples.

The chain recombines TRBV29-1 with TRBJ2-3; TCRdb indicates TRBD1, and absent DNA this call remains unverified. Germline V gene sequence: CDR1 SQVTM, CDR2 ANQGSEA. The CDR3 runs to 16 residues. CDR3 in amino acids: CSVEGTAMDRVDTQYF.

The chain links TRBV7-2 to TRBJ2-1; TCRdb returns TRBD1, unconfirmable since there is no DNA. The CDR3 extends over 14 amino acids. Per the germline V gene, CDR1 is SGHTA and CDR2 is FQGNSA. CDR3 in amino acids: CASSLAGVGNEQFF. Supplemented by reference TRBV7-2 and TRBJ2-1, the full variable domain reads GAGVSQSPSNKVTEKGKDVELRCDPISGHTALYWYRQSLGQGLEFLIYFQGNSAPDKSGLPSDRFSAERTGGSVSTLTIQRTQQEDSAVYLCASSLAGVGNEQFFGPGTRLTVL.

Its frequency marks this clonotype as medium-sized. The CDR3 reads CSARLGDVEQFF. The chain uses TRBV20-1 and TRBJ2-1; TCRdb designates TRBD1, a call that cannot be tested without DNA. This CDR3 contains 12 residues. Germline-derived CDR1 and CDR2 are DFQATT and SNEGSKA (reference sequence).

The rearrangement uses TRBV7-6 and TRBJ2-7; TCRdb's D gene call, TRBD1, goes unchecked for lack of DNA. This CDR3 is built from 12 residues. Germline CDR1 and CDR2: SGHVS and FNYEAQ. CDR3 residues: CASSHSDREQYF.

The chain carries TRBV4-1 and TRBJ2-5; lacking DNA, the TRBD1 call made by TCRdb goes unchecked. The V gene's germline CDR1 is MGHRA and CDR2 YSYEKL. CDR3 length equals 12 residues. This CDR3 reads CASSPPDGAQYF.

The V gene is TRBV28, the J gene TRBJ1-2; TCRdb outputs TRBD1, but without DNA this stays unchecked. The CDR3 spans 15 residues. Per germline, CDR1 MDHEN and CDR2 SYDVKM. The CDR3: CASNKDRGINYGYTF.

V usage is TRBV29-1 and J usage is TRBJ1-3. This CDR3 has 11 residues. Germline lookup yields CDR1 SQVTM and CDR2 ANQGSEA. The CDR3 loop reads CSVPDGNTIYF. Complete variable domain (other parts from reference TRBV29-1 and TRBJ1-3): SAVISQKPSRDICQRGTSLTIQCQVDSQVTMMFWYRQQPGQSLTLIATANQGSEATYESGFVIDKFPISRPNLTFSTLTVSNMSPEDSSIYLCSVPDGNTIYFGEGSWLTVV.

The chain is built from TRBV6-2 or TRBV6-3 and TRBJ2-2; TCRdb proposes TRBD1, but this gene call is untestable without DNA. CDR3 size: 15 residues. Germline lookup yields CDR1 MNHEY and CDR2 SVGEGT. CDR3 protein: CASSYGAGRTGELFF.

This chain connects TRBV7-9 to TRBJ2-1. Per the germline V gene, CDR1 is SEHNR and CDR2 is FQNEAQ (reference sequence). The CDR3 is 11 residues long. This CDR3 is CASSFSGEQFF.

The chain is built from TRBV7-9 and TRBJ2-3; TCRdb proposes TRBD2, but this gene call is untestable without DNA. This CDR3 spans 14 amino acids. Looked up from germline, CDR1 is SEHNR and CDR2 is FQNEAQ (reference sequence). CDR3 protein: CASSLEGEDDTQYF.

The chain uses TRBV29-1 and TRBJ2-2. Germline V gene data show CDR1 as SQVTM and CDR2 as ANQGSEA. The CDR3 totals 14 residues. This CDR3 is CSVVRPDNTGELFF.